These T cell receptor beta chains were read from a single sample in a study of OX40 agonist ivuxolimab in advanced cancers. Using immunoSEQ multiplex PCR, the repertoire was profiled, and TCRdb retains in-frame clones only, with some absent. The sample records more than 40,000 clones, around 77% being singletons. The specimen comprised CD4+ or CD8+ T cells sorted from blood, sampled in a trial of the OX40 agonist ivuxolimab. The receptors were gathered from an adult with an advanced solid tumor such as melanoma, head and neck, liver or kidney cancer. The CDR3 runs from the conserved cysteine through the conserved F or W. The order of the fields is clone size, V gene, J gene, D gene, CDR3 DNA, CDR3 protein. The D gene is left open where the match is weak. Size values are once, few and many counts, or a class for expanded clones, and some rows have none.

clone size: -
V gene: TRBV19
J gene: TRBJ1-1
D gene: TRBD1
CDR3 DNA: TGTGCCAGTAGTACCCCGGGACAGGGAATCGCTGGGGACACTGAAGCTTTCTTT
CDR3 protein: CASSTPGQGIAGDTEAFF

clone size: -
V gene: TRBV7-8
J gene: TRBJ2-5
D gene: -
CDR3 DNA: TGTGCCAGCAGCTCCCGCGACGGGCCGGGGGAGACCCAGTACTTC
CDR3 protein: CASSSRDGPGETQYF

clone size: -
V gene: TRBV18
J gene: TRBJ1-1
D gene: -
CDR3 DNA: TGTGCCAGCCGATCAACACCGAACACTGAAGCTTTCTTT
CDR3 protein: CASRSTPNTEAFF

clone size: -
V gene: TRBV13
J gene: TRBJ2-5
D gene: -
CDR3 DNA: TGTGCCAGCAGCCCGGTAACAGGCTCGCAGTACTTC
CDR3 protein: CASSPVTGSQYF

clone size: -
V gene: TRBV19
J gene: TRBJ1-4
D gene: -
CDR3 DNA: TGTGCCAGTAGTCGACAAATTTGGGGTCTCAATGAAAAACTGTTTTTT
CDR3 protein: CASSRQIWGLNEKLFF

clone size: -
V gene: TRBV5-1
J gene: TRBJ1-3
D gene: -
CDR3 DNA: TGCGCCAGCAGGGCGTCGGGAGGGGTGACTGGAAACACCATATATTTT
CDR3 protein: CASRASGGVTGNTIYF

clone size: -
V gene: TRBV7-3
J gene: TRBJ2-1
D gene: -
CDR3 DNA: TGTGCCAGCAGCTTAACACGGGACTCCTACAATGAGCAGTTCTTC
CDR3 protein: CASSLTRDSYNEQFF

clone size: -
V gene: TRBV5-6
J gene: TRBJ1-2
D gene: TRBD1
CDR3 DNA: TGTGCCAGCAGCTTGAGGGTCGGGACAGACATCTTGGGTCTTGGCTACACCTTC
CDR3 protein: CASSLRVGTDILGLGYTF

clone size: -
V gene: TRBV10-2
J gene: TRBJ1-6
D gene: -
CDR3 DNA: TGCGCCAGCAGTGAGTCCGGGGGGGTTTCACCCCTCCACTTT
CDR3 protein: CASSESGGVSPLHF

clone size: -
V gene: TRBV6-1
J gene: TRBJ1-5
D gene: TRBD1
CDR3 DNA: TGTGCCAGCAGTGGGGGACAGCTTAGCAATCAGCCCCAGCATTTT
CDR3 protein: CASSGGQLSNQPQHF

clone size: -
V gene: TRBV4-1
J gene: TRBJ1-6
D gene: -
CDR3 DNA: TGCGCCAGCAGCCAGGTTGTTGCAGGGTCGTTTTCACCCCTCCACTTT
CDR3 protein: CASSQVVAGSFSPLHF

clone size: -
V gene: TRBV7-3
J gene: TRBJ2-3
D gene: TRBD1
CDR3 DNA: TGTGCCAGCAGCTTACGTCCCGGGACAGGGGTTAACACAGATACGCAGTATTTT
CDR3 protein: CASSLRPGTGVNTDTQYF

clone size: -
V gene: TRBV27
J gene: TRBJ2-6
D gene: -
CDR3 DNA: TGTGCCAGCAGTTCCGTCTCTGGGGCCAACGTCCTGACTTTC
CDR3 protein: CASSSVSGANVLTF

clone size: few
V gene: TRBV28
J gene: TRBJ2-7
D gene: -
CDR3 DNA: TGTGCCAGCAGTTCCGCCTACGAGCAGTACTTC
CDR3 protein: CASSSAYEQYF

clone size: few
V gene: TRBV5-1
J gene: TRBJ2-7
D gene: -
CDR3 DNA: TGCGCCAGCAGCTTGGGAGGCCCCCGGGCCAGTACGTTC
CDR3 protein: CASSLGGPRASTF

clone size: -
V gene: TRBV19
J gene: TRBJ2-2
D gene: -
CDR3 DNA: TGTGCCAGTAGCGGGGCCGGGGAGCTGTTTTTT
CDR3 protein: CASSGAGELFF

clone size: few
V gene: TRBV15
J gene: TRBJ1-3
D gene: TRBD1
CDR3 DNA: TGTGCCACCAGCAGACGACAGGGAGGGAACACCATATATTTT
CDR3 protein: CATSRRQGGNTIYF

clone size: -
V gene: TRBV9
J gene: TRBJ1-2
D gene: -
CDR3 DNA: TGTGCCAGCAGCGTAGGGGCTGGAGGCAGAAACTATGGCTACACCTTC
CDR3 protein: CASSVGAGGRNYGYTF

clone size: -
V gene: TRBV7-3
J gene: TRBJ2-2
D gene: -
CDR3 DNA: TGTGCCAGCAGCTTAGAGTCAGGGCCGGGGACCGGGGAGCTGTTTTTT
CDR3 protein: CASSLESGPGTGELFF

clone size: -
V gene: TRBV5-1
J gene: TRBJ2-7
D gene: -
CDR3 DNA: TGCGCCAGCAGCTTGGCCCTCTTGGTGGGGCACGAGCAGTACTTC
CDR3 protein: CASSLALLVGHEQYF

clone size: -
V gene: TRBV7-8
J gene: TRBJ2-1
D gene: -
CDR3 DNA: TGTGCCAGCAGCTCTAGTAATGAGCAGTTCTTC
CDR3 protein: CASSSSNEQFF

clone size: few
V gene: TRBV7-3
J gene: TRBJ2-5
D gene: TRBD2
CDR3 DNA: TGTGCCAGCAGCTTAAATCCTAGCGGGAGAGAAGAGACCCAGTACTTC
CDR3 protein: CASSLNPSGREETQYF

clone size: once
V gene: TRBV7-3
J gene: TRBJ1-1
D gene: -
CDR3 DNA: TGTGCCAGCAGCTTAACTCAGAGCACTGAAGCTTTCTTT
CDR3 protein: CASSLTQSTEAFF

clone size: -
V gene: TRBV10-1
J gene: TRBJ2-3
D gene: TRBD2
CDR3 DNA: TGCGCCAGCAGTAGCGCGGGAGCGACAGATACGCAGTATTTT
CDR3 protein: CASSSAGATDTQYF

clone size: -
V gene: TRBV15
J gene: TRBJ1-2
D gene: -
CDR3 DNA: TGTGCCACCAGCAGAGGGGGGGGCTACACCTTC
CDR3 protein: CATSRGGGYTF

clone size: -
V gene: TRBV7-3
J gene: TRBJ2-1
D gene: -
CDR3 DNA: TGTGCCAGCAGCTTAAACTACAACGCGGTTGAGCAGTTCTTC
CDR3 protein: CASSLNYNAVEQFF

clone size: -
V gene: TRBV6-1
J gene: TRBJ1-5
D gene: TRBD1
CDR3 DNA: TGTGCCAGCAGTGCGACAGGGGGCGGTGATCAGCCCCAGCATTTT
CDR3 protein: CASSATGGGDQPQHF

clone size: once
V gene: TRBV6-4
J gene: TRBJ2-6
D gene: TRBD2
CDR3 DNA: TGTGCCAGCAGTGACGTAGGTAGCGGGAGGCCTGGGGCCAACGTCCTGACTTTC
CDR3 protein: CASSDVGSGRPGANVLTF

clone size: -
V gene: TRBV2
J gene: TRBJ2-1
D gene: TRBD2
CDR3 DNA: TGTGCCAGCAGGAAAATAGCGGGACCCGCCCCCAATGAGCAGTTCTTC
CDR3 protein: CASRKIAGPAPNEQFF

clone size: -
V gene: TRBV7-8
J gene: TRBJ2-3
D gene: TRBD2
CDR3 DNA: TGTGCCAGCAGCTTAACCCGACTAGCGGGAGGGCCCTGGTTCGCAGATACGCAGTATTTT
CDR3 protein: CASSLTRLAGGPWFADTQYF

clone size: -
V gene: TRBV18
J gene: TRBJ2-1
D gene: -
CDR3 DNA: TGTGCCAGCTCACCATCTAGCCGATTGGATGAGCAGTTCTTC
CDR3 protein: CASSPSSRLDEQFF

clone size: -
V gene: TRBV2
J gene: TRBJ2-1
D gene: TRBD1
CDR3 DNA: TGTGCCAGCTATGCGGGACAGGGGATATCCTACAATGAGCAGTTCTTC
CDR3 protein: CASYAGQGISYNEQFF

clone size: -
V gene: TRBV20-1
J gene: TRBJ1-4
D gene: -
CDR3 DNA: TGCAGTGCTCTTAATGAAAAACTGTTTTTT
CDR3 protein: CSALNEKLFF

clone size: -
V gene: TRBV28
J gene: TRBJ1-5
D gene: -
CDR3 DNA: TGTGCCAGCAGTCAAGGACAGAGGATTTTACAGCCCCAGCATTTT
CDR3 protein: CASSQGQRILQPQHF

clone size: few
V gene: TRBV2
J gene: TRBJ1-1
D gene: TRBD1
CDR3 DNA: TGTGCCAGCATTCTAGGGGTAGGGGGCATTTCGAACACTGAAGCTTTCTTT
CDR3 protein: CASILGVGGISNTEAFF

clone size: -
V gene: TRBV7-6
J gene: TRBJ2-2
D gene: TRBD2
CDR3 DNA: TGTGCCAGCAGCTTACCCGGACTAGCGGGACGAAACATAAACACCGGGGAGCTGTTTTTT
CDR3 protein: CASSLPGLAGRNINTGELFF

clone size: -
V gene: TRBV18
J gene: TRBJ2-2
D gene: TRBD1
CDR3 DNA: TGTGCCAGCTCACGACGACAGGGGGCAGACACCGGGGAGCTGTTTTTT
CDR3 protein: CASSRRQGADTGELFF

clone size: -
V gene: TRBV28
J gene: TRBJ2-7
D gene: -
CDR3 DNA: TGTGCCAGCGTCCCTAGGACGTCGGCTAGTACGTCGGCCTACGAGCAGTACTTC
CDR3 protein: CASVPRTSASTSAYEQYF

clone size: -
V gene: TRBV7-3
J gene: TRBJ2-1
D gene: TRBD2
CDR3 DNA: TGTGCCAGCAGCACCTTAGCGGGATTGGGAAATGAGCAGTTCTTC
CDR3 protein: CASSTLAGLGNEQFF

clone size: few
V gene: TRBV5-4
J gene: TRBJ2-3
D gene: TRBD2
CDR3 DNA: TGTGCCAGCAGCTTGGCGGGAGGGGATAATACGCAGTATTTT
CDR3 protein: CASSLAGGDNTQYF

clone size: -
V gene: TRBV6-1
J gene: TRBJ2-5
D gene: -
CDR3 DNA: TGTGCCAGCAGCTGGCTAGCGGAGACCCAGTACTTC
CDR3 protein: CASSWLAETQYF

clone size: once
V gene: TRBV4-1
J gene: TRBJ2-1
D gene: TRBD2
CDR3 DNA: TGCGCCAGCAGCCAAGATAACGGGGGGTACAATGAGCAGTTCTTC
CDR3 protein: CASSQDNGGYNEQFF

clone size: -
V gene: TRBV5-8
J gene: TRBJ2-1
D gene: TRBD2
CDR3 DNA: TGTGCCAGCCTTAGCGGGAGCTCCTACAATGAGCAGTTCTTC
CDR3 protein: CASLSGSSYNEQFF

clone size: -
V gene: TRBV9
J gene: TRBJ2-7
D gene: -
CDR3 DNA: TGTGCCAGCAGCGTGGCCCCGACTGGCTACGAGCAGTACTTC
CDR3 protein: CASSVAPTGYEQYF

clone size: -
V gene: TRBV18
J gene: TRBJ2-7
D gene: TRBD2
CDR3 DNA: TGTGCCAGCTCGGGCGGACTAGCCTCCTACGAGCAGTACTTC
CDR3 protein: CASSGGLASYEQYF

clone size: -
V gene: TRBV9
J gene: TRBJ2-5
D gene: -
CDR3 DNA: TGTGCCAGCAGCCCGAGGGGGGGCCTCCTCAAAGAGACCCAGTACTTC
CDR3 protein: CASSPRGGLLKETQYF

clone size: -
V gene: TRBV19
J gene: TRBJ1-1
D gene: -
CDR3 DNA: TGTGCCAGTAGTGAGCCTGGACTGATGAACACTGAAGCTTTCTTT
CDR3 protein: CASSEPGLMNTEAFF

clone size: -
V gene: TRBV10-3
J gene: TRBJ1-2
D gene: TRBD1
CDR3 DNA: TGTGCCATCAGTTCGGACAGGGGGTATGGCTACACCTTC
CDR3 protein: CAISSDRGYGYTF

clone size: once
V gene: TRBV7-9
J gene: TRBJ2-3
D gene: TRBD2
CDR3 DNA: TGTGCCAGCACCACACTGGGGGAGGGTTTCACAGATACGCAGTATTTT
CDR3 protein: CASTTLGEGFTDTQYF

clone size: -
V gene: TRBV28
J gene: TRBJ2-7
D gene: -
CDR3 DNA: TGTGCCAGCAGTTTAACCGGGCTCTCCTACGAGCAGTACTTC
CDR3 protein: CASSLTGLSYEQYF

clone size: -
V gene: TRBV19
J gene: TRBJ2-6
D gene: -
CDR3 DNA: TGTGCCAGTAGTATGGTACAGGGAGCTGGGGCCAACGTCCTGACTTTC
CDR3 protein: CASSMVQGAGANVLTF

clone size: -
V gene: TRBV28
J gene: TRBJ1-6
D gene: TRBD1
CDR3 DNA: TGTGCCAGCAGTTTAGACAGGGGGGATTCACCCCTCCACTTT
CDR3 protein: CASSLDRGDSPLHF

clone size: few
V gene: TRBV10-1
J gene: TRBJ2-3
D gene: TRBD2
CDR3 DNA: TGCGCCAGCAGCCCCCGGACTAGCGGAGGAGATACGCAGTATTTT
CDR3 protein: CASSPRTSGGDTQYF